Shown below are 12 T cell receptor beta chains from a single sample sequenced in a study of blood T cell repertoires in COVID-19. This table comes from immunoSEQ multiplex PCR, and its TCRdb copy is limited to in-frame clones, with some not included. The table lists about 460,000 clones, approximately 91% of them singletons. Sequenced material: PBMCs or T cells enriched from blood (not recorded which). The receptors stem from a woman aged 55-70 years who had recovered from COVID-19.

This rearrangement joins TRBV4-1 to TRBJ1-3, with a tentative D call TRBD1 (5 bases). Germline V gene lookup returns CDR1 MGHRA and CDR2 YSYEKL. This CDR3 comprises 14 residues. V was clipped by 1 base and J by 4 bases, with 8 bases between them. CDR3 DNA: TGCGCCAGCAGCCAAGCAGGGTTCGGAAACACCATATATTTT. Translated, it gives CASSQAGFGNTIYF.

The CDR3 DNA is TGCGCCAGCAGCCAAGAGACAGGCGGGGGCACTGAAGCTTTCTTT. Translated, it gives CASSQETGGGTEAFF. The V call is TRBV4-1, the J call TRBJ1-1; D may be TRBD1 (6 bases). Germline loops: CDR1 MGHRA, CDR2 YSYEKL. V was shortened by 0 bases and J by 4 bases, with 12 bases between the two germline ends. The CDR3 consists of 15 residues.

The chain is built from TRBV6-5 and TRBJ1-6; 9 nucleotides agree with TRBD1. Germline V gene data show CDR1 as MNHEY and CDR2 as SVGAGI. The junction had 6 bases not matched to a gene; V was cut back by 2 bases and J by 7 bases. The CDR3 spans 16 residues. CDR3 region: CASSYAQGAANSPLHF. For the CDR3, the DNA is TGTGCCAGCAGTTACGCACAGGGGGCGGCGAATTCACCCCTCCACTTT.

V usage is TRBV9 and J usage is TRBJ1-2, with a possible D match to TRBD1 (5 bases). Germline V lookup: CDR1 SGDLS, CDR2 YYNGEE. The CDR3 contains 15 residues. V dropped 0 bases and J dropped 4 bases, with 13 bases sitting between them. The CDR3 reads CASSVGAGSSYGYTF. CDR3 coding DNA: TGTGCCAGCAGCGTAGGGGCAGGGTCTAGCTATGGCTACACCTTC.

This clone was recorded once. Other DNA sequences from this sample encode an identical CDR3 as well. This sequence joins TRBV5-1 and TRBJ1-1; tentatively, D is TRBD1 (5 bases). Trimming cost V 0 bases and J 2 bases, with 11 bases left between them. This CDR3 has 15 amino acids. Germline values: CDR1 SGHRS, CDR2 YFSETQ. In DNA, the CDR3 is TGCGCCAGCAGCTTGGTTACAGGTGCCAACACTGAAGCTTTCTTT. It yields the protein CASSLVTGANTEAFF.

This chain links TRBV2 with TRBJ1-5; tentatively, D is TRBD1 (6 bases). Germline V gene lookup returns CDR1 SNHLY and CDR2 FYNNEI. The germline V and J ends were trimmed by 8 bases and 0 bases, with 11 bases remaining between them. The CDR3 extends over 14 amino acids. CDR3 nucleotide sequence: TGTGCCAGCCAGGGGTTATATAGCAATCAGCCCCAGCATTTT. This codes for CASQGLYSNQPQHF.

This clone was picked up many times. The rearrangement uses TRBV5-1 and TRBJ2-7; D uncertain. In germline, CDR1 is SGHRS, CDR2 YFSETQ. The CDR3 runs to 12 residues. The V end lost 0 bases, the J end lost 4 bases, and 5 bases lay between the germline ends. CDR3 DNA sequence: TGCGCCAGCAGCTTGGAGGAGTACGAGCAGTACTTC. It translates to CASSLEEYEQYF.

The V and J genes are TRBV9 and TRBJ1-6; TRBD1 aligns across 8 bases. Germline CDR1 and CDR2: SGDLS and YYNGEE. V lost 4 bases and J lost 9; bases outside the gene matches: 9. This CDR3 is built from 15 residues. CDR3 DNA: TGTGCCAGCAGCTTGACGGGACAGGTAGTTTCACCCCTCCACTTT. As protein: CASSLTGQVVSPLHF.

The chain joins TRBV9 to TRBJ2-2; TRBD2 aligns across 11 bases. Germline-derived CDR1 and CDR2 are SGDLS and YYNGEE. V lost 4 bases to trimming and J lost 1 base; unmatched junction nucleotides: 15. This CDR3 has 20 amino acids. For the CDR3, the DNA is TGTGCCAGCAGCCCCAAGAAGGGGTCTAGCGGGGGGTTGAACACCGGGGAGCTGTTTTTT. It yields the protein CASSPKKGSSGGLNTGELFF.

V is TRBV6-4 and J is TRBJ1-5; D call uncertain. The V end was cut by 4 bases, the J end by 3 bases, with 7 bases between. The V gene's germline CDR1 is MRHNA and CDR2 SNTAGT. This CDR3 comprises 13 residues. The CDR3 sequence: CASSAGNNQPQHF. Written as DNA, the CDR3 is TGTGCCAGCAGTGCGGGGAACAATCAGCCCCAGCATTTT.

J is TRBJ1-2 and V is TRBV5-1; TRBD1 agrees at 8 bases. Germline V gene lookup returns CDR1 SGHRS and CDR2 YFSETQ. The CDR3 has 15 amino acids. The ends lost 4 bases at V and 4 bases at J; junction bases unmatched: 9. Here the CDR3 DNA reads TGCGCCAGCAGCCCAGGACAGGGATCGGGCTATGGCTACACCTTC. Translated, it gives CASSPGQGSGYGYTF.

V and J are TRBV18 and TRBJ1-2, with 7 bases lining up with TRBD1. J lost 4 bases, V lost 1 base, and 6 bases had no gene match. This CDR3 has 15 residues. Germline CDR1 and CDR2: KGHSH and LQKENI. CDR3 sequence (DNA): TGTGCCAGCTCACCACAGGGGGCGGATATCTATGGCTACACCTTC. Translating it yields CASSPQGADIYGYTF.